This is a list of T cell receptor beta chains from one sample in a study of T-cell memory formation after mild COVID-19. TCRdb re-called the 5' RACE reads with MiXCR, one entry per CDR3 protein. The profile shows approximately 500,000 distinct CDR3 sequences, about 23% of them singletons. The sample taken for sequencing was PBMCs or a T cell subset sorted from them (not recorded which). The receptors here all came from an adult woman who had mild COVID-19 (a few samples of this study predate the infection). Cell type and time point are not known. Both conserved end residues are part of each CDR3. Fields, in order: V gene, CDR3 length, clone size, J gene, CDR3 protein. Clone size is not always given. Where it is, it says once, few, many or a class for expanded clones.

>TRBV25-1|13|.|TRBJ2-5
CASSRINQETQYF
>TRBV12-3/TRBV12-4|16|.|TRBJ1-5
CASSQGGRPNNQPQHF
>TRBV12-3/TRBV12-4|12|.|TRBJ1-1
CASRRTDAEAFF
>TRBV5-1|15|few|TRBJ2-1
CASSPEGGTYNEQFF
>TRBV14|14|.|TRBJ2-7
CASSQGGRGYEQYF
>TRBV4-2|16|.|TRBJ2-2
CASSQPGQSNTGELFF
>TRBV12-3/TRBV12-4|12|few|TRBJ1-2
CASSFGTGSDTF
>TRBV28|15|once|TRBJ2-7
CASSLEQGAPYEQYF
>TRBV12-3/TRBV12-4|16|.|TRBJ1-4
CASSSGGGSGGEKLFF
>TRBV12-3/TRBV12-4|15|few|TRBJ2-7
CASRLSGRNSYEQYF
>TRBV19|15|.|TRBJ2-2
CASMLAGSLTGELFF
>TRBV6-1|13|few|TRBJ1-1
CASSEEVNTEAFF
>TRBV5-1|16|.|TRBJ2-7
CASSLDPRGLSYEQYF
>TRBV5-8|15|.|TRBJ2-3
CASSPGLELPDTQYF
>TRBV5-5|14|few|TRBJ1-2
CASSLDDGLYGYTF